Only a few counts were recorded for the clone carrying this TCR beta chain. No antigen is known for it. This record belongs to a study of T-cell memory formation after mild COVID-19. Across the whole study: Largely, TCR clusters stayed within a single donor. General study points: Some clones that responded were present in memory (sampled pre-infection), which suggests cross-reactive memory joined. CD8+ contracting clones occupied EMRA, while CD4+ ones occupied mainly CM and EM. Whether second-wave clones peaking at day 37 were SARS-CoV-2 specific went unconfirmed.

TCRdb reprocessed the 5' RACE reads via MiXCR and lists one record per CDR3 protein. Of roughly 600,000 distinct CDR3 sequences in the sample, about 20% were seen once. Per germline, CDR1 SEHNR and CDR2 FQNEAQ (reference sequence). The CDR3 covers 17 residues. The V gene end was trimmed by 5 bases and the J gene end by 0 bases; junction bases not matched to a gene: 8. This TCR derives from an adult woman who had mild COVID-19 (a few samples of this study predate the infection). Cell type and time point are not known. Material for sequencing was PBMCs or a T cell subset sorted from them (not recorded which). The V and J genes are TRBV7-9 and TRBJ2-7; 12 nucleotides agree with TRBD2. The CDR3: CASSPRTSGTSSYEQYF. The CDR3 nucleotides read TGTGCCAGCAGCCCCCGGACTAGCGGGACCAGCTCCTACGAGCAGTACTTC.